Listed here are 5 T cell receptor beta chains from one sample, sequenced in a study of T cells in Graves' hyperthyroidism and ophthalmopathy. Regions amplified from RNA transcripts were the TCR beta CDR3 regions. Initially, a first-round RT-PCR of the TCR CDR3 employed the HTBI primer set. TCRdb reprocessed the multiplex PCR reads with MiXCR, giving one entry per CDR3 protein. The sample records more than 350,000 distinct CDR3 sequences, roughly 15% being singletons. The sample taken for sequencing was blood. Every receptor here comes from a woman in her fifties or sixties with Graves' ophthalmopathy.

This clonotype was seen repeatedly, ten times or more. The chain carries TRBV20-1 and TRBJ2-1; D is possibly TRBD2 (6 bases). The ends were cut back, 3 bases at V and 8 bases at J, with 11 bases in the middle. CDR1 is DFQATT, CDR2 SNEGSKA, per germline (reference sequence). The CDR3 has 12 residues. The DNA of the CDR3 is TGCAGTGCTAGTCCCTCGGGGGATGAGCAGTTCTTC. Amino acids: CSASPSGDEQFF.

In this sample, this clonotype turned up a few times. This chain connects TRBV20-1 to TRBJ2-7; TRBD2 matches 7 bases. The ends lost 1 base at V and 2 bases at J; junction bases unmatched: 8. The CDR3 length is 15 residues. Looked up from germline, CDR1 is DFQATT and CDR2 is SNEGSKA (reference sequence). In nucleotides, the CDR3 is TGCAGTGCTAGAGCCCCCCAGCGGGGAACCTACGAGCAGTACTTC. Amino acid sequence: CSARAPQRGTYEQYF.

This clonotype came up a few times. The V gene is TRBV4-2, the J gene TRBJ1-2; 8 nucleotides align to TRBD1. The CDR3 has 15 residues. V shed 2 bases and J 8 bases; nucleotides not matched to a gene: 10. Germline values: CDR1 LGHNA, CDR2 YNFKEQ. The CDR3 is CASSQQTTGVGGYTF. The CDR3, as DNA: TGTGCCAGCAGCCAACAAACGACAGGGGTTGGCGGCTACACCTTC.

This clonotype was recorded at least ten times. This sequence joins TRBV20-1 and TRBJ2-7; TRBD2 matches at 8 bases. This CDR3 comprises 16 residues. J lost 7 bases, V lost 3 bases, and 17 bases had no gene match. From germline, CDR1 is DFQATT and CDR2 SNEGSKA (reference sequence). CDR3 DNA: TGCAGTGCTAGCATCTGGGGGTCGGGAGGGCCGCGGGAGCAGTACTTC. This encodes CSASIWGSGGPREQYF.

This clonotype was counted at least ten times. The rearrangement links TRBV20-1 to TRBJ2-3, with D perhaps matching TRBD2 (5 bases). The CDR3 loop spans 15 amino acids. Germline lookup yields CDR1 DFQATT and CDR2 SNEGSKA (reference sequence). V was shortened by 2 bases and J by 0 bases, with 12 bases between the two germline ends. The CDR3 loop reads CSARMAGPSTDTQYF. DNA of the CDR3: TGCAGTGCTAGAATGGCGGGCCCTAGCACAGATACGCAGTATTTT.